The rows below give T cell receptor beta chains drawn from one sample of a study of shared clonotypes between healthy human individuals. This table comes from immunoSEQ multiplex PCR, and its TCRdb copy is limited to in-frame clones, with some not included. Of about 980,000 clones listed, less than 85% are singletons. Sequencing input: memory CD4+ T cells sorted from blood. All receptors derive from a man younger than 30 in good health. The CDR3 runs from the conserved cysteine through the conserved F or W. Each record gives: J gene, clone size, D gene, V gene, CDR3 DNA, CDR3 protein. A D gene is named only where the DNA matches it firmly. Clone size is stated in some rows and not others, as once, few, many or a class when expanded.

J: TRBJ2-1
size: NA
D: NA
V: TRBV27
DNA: TGTGCCAGCAGTTTATCTCCCGGGAGCTCCTACAATGAGCAGTTCTTC
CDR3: CASSLSPGSSYNEQFF

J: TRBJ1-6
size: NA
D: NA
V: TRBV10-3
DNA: TGTGCCATCAGTGAGGCGGGGATGCTGCAGGGAACACCCCTCCACTTT
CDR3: CAISEAGMLQGTPLHF

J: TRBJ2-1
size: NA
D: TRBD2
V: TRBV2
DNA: TGTGCCAGCAGTGGGCAGCCGGGACTAGCTGGAGGAGAGCAGTTCTTC
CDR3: CASSGQPGLAGGEQFF

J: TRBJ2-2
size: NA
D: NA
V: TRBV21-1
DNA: TGTGCCAGCAGCAAACGGGGGGCGGACACCGGGGAGCTGTTTTTT
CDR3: CASSKRGADTGELFF

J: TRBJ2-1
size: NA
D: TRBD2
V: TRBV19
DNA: TGTGCCAGTAGTAGCGGGAGAAGGGACTACAATGAGCAGTTCTTC
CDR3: CASSSGRRDYNEQFF

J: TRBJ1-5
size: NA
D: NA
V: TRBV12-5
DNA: TGTGCTAGTGGTTCCTCGGACAGTTATAGCAATCAGCCCCAGCATTTT
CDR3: CASGSSDSYSNQPQHF

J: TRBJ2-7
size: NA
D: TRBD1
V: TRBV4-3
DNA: TGCGCCAGCAGCCAATTCGGACAGGCCGAACCCTACGAGCAGTACTTC
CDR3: CASSQFGQAEPYEQYF

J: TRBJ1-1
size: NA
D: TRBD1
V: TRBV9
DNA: TGTGCCAGCAGCCTTGGTAGGACAGGGTGGCTCTCTGAAGCTTTCTTT
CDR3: CASSLGRTGWLSEAFF

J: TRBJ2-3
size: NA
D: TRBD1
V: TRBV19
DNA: TGTGCCAGTAGTTCACAGTCGACAGGGGTGCTGAATACGCAGTATTTT
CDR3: CASSSQSTGVLNTQYF

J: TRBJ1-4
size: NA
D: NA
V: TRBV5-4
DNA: TGTGCCAGCAGCTTGAGTTCAGGGATTAATGAAAAACTGTTTTTT
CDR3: CASSLSSGINEKLFF

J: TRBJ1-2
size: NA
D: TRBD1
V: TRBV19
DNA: TGTGCCAGTAGTATGGACAGGGCTTATGGCTACACCTTC
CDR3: CASSMDRAYGYTF

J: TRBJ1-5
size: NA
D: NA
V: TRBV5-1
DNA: TGCGCCAGCAGCCCGCGGGGCGGCAATCAGCCCCAGCATTTT
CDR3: CASSPRGGNQPQHF

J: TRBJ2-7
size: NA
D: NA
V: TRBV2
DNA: TGTGCCAGCAGTGAGGGGCTTTTTTACGAGCAGTACTTC
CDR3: CASSEGLFYEQYF

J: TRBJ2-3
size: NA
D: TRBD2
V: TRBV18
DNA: TGTGCCAGCTCACCCCTCGGGGCGGGAGGACCAGATACGCAGTATTTT
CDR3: CASSPLGAGGPDTQYF

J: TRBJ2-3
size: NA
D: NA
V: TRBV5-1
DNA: TGCGCCAGCAGACGGGGGGCAGAAAGCACAGATACGCAGTATTTT
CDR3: CASRRGAESTDTQYF

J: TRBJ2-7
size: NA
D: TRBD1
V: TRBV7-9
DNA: TGTGCCAGCAGCCCCGGGACAGGGTCCTACGAGCAGTACTTC
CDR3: CASSPGTGSYEQYF

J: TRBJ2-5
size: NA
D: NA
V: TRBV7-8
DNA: TGTGCCAGCAGCTTATATGGAGAGACCCAGTACTTC
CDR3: CASSLYGETQYF

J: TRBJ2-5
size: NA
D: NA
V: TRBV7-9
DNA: TGTGCCAGCAGCCCTCAAGCGGGAGAGACCCAGTACTTC
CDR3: CASSPQAGETQYF

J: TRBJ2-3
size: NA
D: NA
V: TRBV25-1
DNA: TGTGCCAGCAGTGAAATAGGCACGCGGACCCGCACAGATACGCAGTATTTT
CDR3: CASSEIGTRTRTDTQYF

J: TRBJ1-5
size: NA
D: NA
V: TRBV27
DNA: TGTGCCAGCAGTTTTCGGGGAGCGGAGCAGCCCCAGCATTTT
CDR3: CASSFRGAEQPQHF

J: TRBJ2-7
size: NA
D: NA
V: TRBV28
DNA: TGTGCCAGCAGTTTATTATACTCCTACGAGCAGTACTTC
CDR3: CASSLLYSYEQYF

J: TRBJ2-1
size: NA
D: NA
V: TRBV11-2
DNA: TGTGCCAGCAGCTTAGGGGACTTTAGCTCGAACCAGCAGTTCTTC
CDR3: CASSLGDFSSNQQFF

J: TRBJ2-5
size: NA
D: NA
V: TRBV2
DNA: TGTGCCAGCAGTGAACCGCGAAGGGGCCTTATACAAGAGACCCAGTACTTC
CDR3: CASSEPRRGLIQETQYF

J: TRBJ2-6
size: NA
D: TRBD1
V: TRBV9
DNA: TGTGCCAGCAGCGTAGGGGGGACAGGGTTAAGGGCAGGGGCCAACGTCCTGACTTTC
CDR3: CASSVGGTGLRAGANVLTF

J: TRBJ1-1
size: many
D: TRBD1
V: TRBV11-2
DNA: TGTGCCAGCAGCTCCCTTAAGGGACAGATGAACACTGAAGCTTTCTTT
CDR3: CASSSLKGQMNTEAFF

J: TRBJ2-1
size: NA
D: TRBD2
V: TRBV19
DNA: TGTGCCAGTAGTATGGCTAGCGGGGGAGCCATCAGCTCCTACAATGAGCAGTTCTTC
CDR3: CASSMASGGAISSYNEQFF

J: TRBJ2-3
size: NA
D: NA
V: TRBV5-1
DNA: TGCGCCAGCAGCTTGGGAAGGGGGACCAACACAGATACGCAGTATTTT
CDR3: CASSLGRGTNTDTQYF

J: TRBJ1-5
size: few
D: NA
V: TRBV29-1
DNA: TGCAGCGTTAGGGCAGGGAATCAGCCCCAGCATTTT
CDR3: CSVRAGNQPQHF

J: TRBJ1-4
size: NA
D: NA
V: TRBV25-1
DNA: TGTGCCAGCAGTGACATCAATAGACAGAAAAATGAAAAACTGTTTTTT
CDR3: CASSDINRQKNEKLFF

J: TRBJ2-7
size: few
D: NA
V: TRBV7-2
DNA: TGTGCCAGCAGCTTAAGCCTCCGCGAGCAGTACTTC
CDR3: CASSLSLREQYF

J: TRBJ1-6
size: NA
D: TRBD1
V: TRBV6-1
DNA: TGTGCCAGCAGTGAAGCAACAGGGGTTAAGCGATCACCCCTCCACTTT
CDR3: CASSEATGVKRSPLHF

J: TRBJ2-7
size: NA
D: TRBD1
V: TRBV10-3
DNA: TGTGCCATCAGTGAGTCGGACAGGGGGCGTTACGAGCAGTACTTC
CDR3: CAISESDRGRYEQYF

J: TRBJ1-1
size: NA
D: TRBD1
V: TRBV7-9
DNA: TGTGCCAGCAGCACCCGACAGGGTCTGAACACTGAAGCTTTCTTT
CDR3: CASSTRQGLNTEAFF

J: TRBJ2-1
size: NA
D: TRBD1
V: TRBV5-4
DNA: TGTGCCAGCAGTCGGGACAGCTATACTGCCTACAATGAGCAGTTCTTC
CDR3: CASSRDSYTAYNEQFF

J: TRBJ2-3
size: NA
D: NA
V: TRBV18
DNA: TGTGCCAGCTCACCAAAAGGGGGCACAGATACGCAGTATTTT
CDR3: CASSPKGGTDTQYF

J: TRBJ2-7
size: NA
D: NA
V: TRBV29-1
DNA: TGCAGCGTTGAAAGCCCGCCGGAGCAGTACTTC
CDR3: CSVESPPEQYF

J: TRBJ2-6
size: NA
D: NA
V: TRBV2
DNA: TGTGCCAGCAGAGCCGACAGTCCTGGGGCCAACGTCCTGACTTTC
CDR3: CASRADSPGANVLTF

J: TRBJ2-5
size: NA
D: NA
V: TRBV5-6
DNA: TGTGCCAGCAGCTTGGGGTACGACCAGTACTTC
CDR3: CASSLGYDQYF

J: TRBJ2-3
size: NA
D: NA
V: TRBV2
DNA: TGTGCCAGCAGTGAGAGTAGAGAGTCTACGCAGTATTTT
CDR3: CASSESRESTQYF

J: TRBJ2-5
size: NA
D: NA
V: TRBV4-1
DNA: TGCGCCAGCAGCCAACCCGACAGGAACCAAGAGACCCAGTACTTC
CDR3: CASSQPDRNQETQYF

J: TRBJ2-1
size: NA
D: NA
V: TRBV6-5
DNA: TGTGCCAGCAGTTACCGGTACCGGATGAATGAGCAGTTCTTC
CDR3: CASSYRYRMNEQFF

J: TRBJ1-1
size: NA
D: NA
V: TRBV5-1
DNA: TGCGCCAGCAGCTTGTCGACAGGGAACACTGAAGCTTTCTTT
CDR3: CASSLSTGNTEAFF

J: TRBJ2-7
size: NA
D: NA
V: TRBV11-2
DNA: TGTGCCAGCAGCTTAGTAAGGTCAGGAGTCGGGTCCTACGAGCAGTACTTC
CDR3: CASSLVRSGVGSYEQYF

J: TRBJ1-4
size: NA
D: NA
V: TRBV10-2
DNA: TGCGCCAGCAGTGGGACGGGACTGGGGGAAAAACTGTTTTTT
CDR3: CASSGTGLGEKLFF

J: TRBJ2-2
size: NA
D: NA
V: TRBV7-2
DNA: TGTGCCAGCATCCCGACATCGAACACCGGGGAGCTGTTTTTT
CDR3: CASIPTSNTGELFF

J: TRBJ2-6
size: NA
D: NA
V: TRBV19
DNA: TGTGCCAGTAGTGACTCGGGGGCAGCTGGGGCCAACGTCCTGACTTTC
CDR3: CASSDSGAAGANVLTF

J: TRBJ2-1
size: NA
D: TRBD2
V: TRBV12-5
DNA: TGTGCTAGTGGTCCTCCAAGCGGGAGCTACAATGAGCAGTTCTTC
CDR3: CASGPPSGSYNEQFF

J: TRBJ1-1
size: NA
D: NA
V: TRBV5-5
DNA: TGTGCCAGCAGCCCAGGGGCACGGAACACTGAAGCTTTCTTT
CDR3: CASSPGARNTEAFF

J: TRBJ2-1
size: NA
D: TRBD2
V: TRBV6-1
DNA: TGTGCCAGCAGGACTAGCGGGGGACACAATGAGCAGTTCTTC
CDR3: CASRTSGGHNEQFF

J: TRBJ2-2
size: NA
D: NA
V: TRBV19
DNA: TGTGCCAGTAGTATCAGGGAGTACACCGGGGAGCTGTTTTTT
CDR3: CASSIREYTGELFF

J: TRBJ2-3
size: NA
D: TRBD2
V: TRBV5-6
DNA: TGTGCCAGCAGCGAACCGCCGGGACTAGGGGGAACTCTGGATACGCAGTATTTT
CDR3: CASSEPPGLGGTLDTQYF

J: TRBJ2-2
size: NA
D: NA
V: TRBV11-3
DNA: TGTGCCAGCAGCTTTCTGCCAGAGACCGGGGAGCTGTTTTTT
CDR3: CASSFLPETGELFF

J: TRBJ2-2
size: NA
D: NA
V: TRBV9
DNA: TGTGCCAGCAGCGTAGCGCCAGGGGCCCGGGAGCTGTTTTTT
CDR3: CASSVAPGARELFF

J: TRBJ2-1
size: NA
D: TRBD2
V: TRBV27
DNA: TGTGCCAGCAGTTTATCCCCGGGTGGACTAGCGATGTACAATGAGCAGTTCTTC
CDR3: CASSLSPGGLAMYNEQFF

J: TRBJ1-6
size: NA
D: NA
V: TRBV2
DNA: TGTGCCAGCGGTCGATATCAGGGGTTAGAACCCCTCCACTTT
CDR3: CASGRYQGLEPLHF

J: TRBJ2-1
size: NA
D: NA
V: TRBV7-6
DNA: TGTGCCAGCAGCAGCTTAGTGGGCGCTAATGAGCAGTTCTTC
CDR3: CASSSLVGANEQFF

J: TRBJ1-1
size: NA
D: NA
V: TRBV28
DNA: TGTGCCAGCAGTTTAGTACAGACGAACACTGAAGCTTTCTTT
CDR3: CASSLVQTNTEAFF

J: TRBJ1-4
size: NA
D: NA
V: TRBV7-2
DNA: TGTGCCAGCAGCTTACAGGGAACCCCTAATGAAAAACTGTTTTTT
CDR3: CASSLQGTPNEKLFF